This TCR beta chain was identified during a study of T cell responses to AZD1222 COVID-19 vaccine. Points from the study as a whole: White British donors predominated, females outnumbered males, and clonal diversity was possibly underestimated. The breadth and depth of Spike-specific TCRs increased once two AZD1222 doses had been given.

This clone appeared once. Its target is not known. Second doses were pooled across both intervals (about 4 or about 12 weeks). CDR3 size: 16 residues. Trimming removed 2 bases at V and 0 bases at J, with 10 bases between. Germline CDR1 and CDR2: MGHRA and YSYEKL. The table came from immunoSEQ multiplex PCR; TCRdb's copy has only in-frame clones and leaves some out. The profile shows about 140,000 clones, 80% to 95% of them singletons. The specimen comprised peripheral blood, sampled 28 days after the second AZD1222 dose. This clonotype originated in an adult who received the AZD1222 COVID-19 vaccine. The chain links TRBV4-1 to TRBJ1-4; D might be TRBD1 (6 bases). The CDR3: CASSQMGHATNEKLFF. The CDR3 region has the DNA TGCGCCAGCAGCCAAATGGGACATGCAACTAATGAAAAACTGTTTTTT.